Listed below are T cell receptor beta chains from one sample, sequenced in a study of control samples from healthy donors and cancer patients. Repertoires were generated with immunoSEQ multiplex PCR, while TCRdb's copy carries only in-frame clones and drops some. The repertoire holds fewer than 200,000 clones, with 80% to 90% as singletons. Sample: blood. The receptors come from a woman in her twenties or thirties in good health. Both conserved end residues are part of each CDR3. A D gene is named only where the DNA matches it firmly. Expanded clones get a size class; other rows say once, few or many, or leave the size out.

size: -
D: TRBD2
J: TRBJ2-1
V: TRBV19
length: 15
DNA: TGTGCCAGTGGTCCCGGGGGGAGCTCCTACAATGAGCAGTTCTTC
CDR3: CASGPGGSSYNEQFF

size: -
D: -
J: TRBJ2-5
V: TRBV5-1
length: 16
DNA: TGCGCCAGCAGCCGGCTTTGGGGCGGGCGGGAAGAGACCCAGTACTTC
CDR3: CASSRLWGGREETQYF

size: -
D: -
J: TRBJ2-7
V: TRBV4-2
length: 13
DNA: TGTGCCAGTCGAGACGGGATATCCTACGAGCAGTACTTC
CDR3: CASRDGISYEQYF

size: -
D: TRBD2
J: TRBJ2-7
V: TRBV19
length: 11
DNA: TGTGCCAGTAGTATCGGGAGGGAGCAGTACTTC
CDR3: CASSIGREQYF

size: few
D: -
J: TRBJ2-7
V: TRBV2
length: 14
DNA: TGTGCCAGCAGACGAGGACCACTCTCCTACGAGCAGTACTTC
CDR3: CASRRGPLSYEQYF

size: medium-sized
D: TRBD1
J: TRBJ2-1
V: TRBV4-1
length: 18
DNA: TGCGCCAGCAGCCCCCGACAGGGGGCAGAGCGGGATTTGAATGAGCAGTTCTTC
CDR3: CASSPRQGAERDLNEQFF

size: -
D: -
J: TRBJ2-1
V: TRBV6-5
length: 10
DNA: TGTGCCAGCAGCGGACACGATGGGTTCTTC
CDR3: CASSGHDGFF

size: -
D: -
J: TRBJ2-2
V: TRBV5-1
length: 16
DNA: TGCGCCAGCAGCTTGGGGCCAAACGCGAACACTGGGGAGCTGTTTTTT
CDR3: CASSLGPNANTGELFF

size: -
D: -
J: TRBJ1-5
V: TRBV11-2
length: 13
DNA: TGTGCCAGCAGCTTAGATCTCGGAACGCCCCAGCATTTT
CDR3: CASSLDLGTPQHF

size: -
D: -
J: TRBJ1-5
V: TRBV19
length: 17
DNA: TGTGCCAGTAGTATAAGGACCGCGGGCATGAGCAATCAGCCCCAGCATTTT
CDR3: CASSIRTAGMSNQPQHF

size: -
D: -
J: TRBJ2-1
V: TRBV27
length: 13
DNA: TGTGCCAGCAGTTTGGGACACTACAATGAGCAGTTCTTC
CDR3: CASSLGHYNEQFF

size: -
D: -
J: TRBJ1-2
V: TRBV10-3
length: 15
DNA: TGTGCCATCAGTGTTGGGGGGGCCTTCAACTATGGCTACACCTTC
CDR3: CAISVGGAFNYGYTF

size: once
D: TRBD1
J: TRBJ1-5
V: TRBV29-1
length: 13
DNA: TGCAGCGTTGGGACAGGGTTGAATCAGCCCCAGCATTTT
CDR3: CSVGTGLNQPQHF

size: -
D: -
J: TRBJ1-2
V: TRBV28
length: 17
DNA: TGTGCCAGCAGTCCCCCGGCTCTAGGATGGCCTAACTATGGCTACACCTTC
CDR3: CASSPPALGWPNYGYTF

size: -
D: -
J: TRBJ2-1
V: TRBV28
length: 12
DNA: TGTGCCAGCACCCCTCCTAGGGGAGAGCAGTTCTTC
CDR3: CASTPPRGEQFF

size: -
D: -
J: TRBJ2-1
V: TRBV4-1
length: 14
DNA: TGCGCCAGCAGCCAAGATGGGGCGGGGCGTGAGCAGTTCTTC
CDR3: CASSQDGAGREQFF

size: -
D: -
J: TRBJ2-3
V: TRBV5-1
length: 14
DNA: TGCGCCAGCAGCTTGGAACTCCTCACAGATACGCAGTATTTT
CDR3: CASSLELLTDTQYF

size: -
D: -
J: TRBJ1-2
V: TRBV5-5
length: 16
DNA: TGTGCCAGCAGCTTGGCCTTTGGGGGATTGAGCTATGGCTACACCTTC
CDR3: CASSLAFGGLSYGYTF

size: -
D: TRBD1
J: TRBJ2-4
V: TRBV5-1
length: 15
DNA: TGCGCCAGCAGCCCTGGACAGGGGGCGAGGGACATTCAGTACTTC
CDR3: CASSPGQGARDIQYF

size: -
D: -
J: TRBJ1-1
V: TRBV7-9
length: 19
DNA: TGTGCCAGTACCAGGCGTGGTGTGGACCCTAAGGAGGCGGGCACTGAAGCTTTCTTT
CDR3: CASTRRGVDPKEAGTEAFF

size: -
D: -
J: TRBJ1-4
V: TRBV6-6
length: 14
DNA: TGTGCCAGCAGTTACCGAGGTGGGGGTGAAAAACTGTTTTTT
CDR3: CASSYRGGGEKLFF

size: -
D: TRBD2
J: TRBJ2-7
V: TRBV19
length: 14
DNA: TGTGCCAGTAGTATAGGAGCGGGGAACTACGAGCAGTACTTC
CDR3: CASSIGAGNYEQYF

size: -
D: TRBD2
J: TRBJ2-3
V: TRBV12-5
length: 13
DNA: TGTGCTAGTGTTCGGGAGGGCACAGATACGCAGTATTTT
CDR3: CASVREGTDTQYF

size: once
D: TRBD1
J: TRBJ2-1
V: TRBV29-1
length: 14
DNA: TGCAGCGCTCTTGGTATTAGGACAGGAGGTGAGCAGTTCTTC
CDR3: CSALGIRTGGEQFF

size: once
D: TRBD1
J: TRBJ2-6
V: TRBV29-1
length: 16
DNA: TGCAGCGTCTGGGGGACAGCCGTCTCTGGGGCCAACGTCCTGACTTTC
CDR3: CSVWGTAVSGANVLTF

size: -
D: TRBD1
J: TRBJ2-1
V: TRBV7-8
length: 15
DNA: TGTGCCAGCAGCCCCCCGACGGACAGGAACAATGAGCAGTTCTTC
CDR3: CASSPPTDRNNEQFF

size: -
D: -
J: TRBJ1-5
V: TRBV29-1
length: 12
DNA: TGCAGCGCCGGCTACGACAATCAGCCCCAGCATTTT
CDR3: CSAGYDNQPQHF

size: -
D: -
J: TRBJ2-7
V: TRBV28
length: 12
DNA: TGTGCCAGCACCCTTTGGGGGCACGAGCAGTACTTC
CDR3: CASTLWGHEQYF

size: -
D: TRBD2
J: TRBJ2-6
V: TRBV2
length: 18
DNA: TGTGCCAGCAGTGAAAGGTTAGCGGGAAGATGGGGGGCCAACGTCCTGACTTTC
CDR3: CASSERLAGRWGANVLTF

size: -
D: TRBD1
J: TRBJ2-7
V: TRBV28
length: 13
DNA: TGTGCCAGCACCGCAGGGGGAATCTACGAGCAGTACTTC
CDR3: CASTAGGIYEQYF

size: -
D: -
J: TRBJ2-3
V: TRBV25-1
length: 14
DNA: TGTGCCAGCAGTGAAGCGGGGCCCACAGATACGCAGTATTTT
CDR3: CASSEAGPTDTQYF